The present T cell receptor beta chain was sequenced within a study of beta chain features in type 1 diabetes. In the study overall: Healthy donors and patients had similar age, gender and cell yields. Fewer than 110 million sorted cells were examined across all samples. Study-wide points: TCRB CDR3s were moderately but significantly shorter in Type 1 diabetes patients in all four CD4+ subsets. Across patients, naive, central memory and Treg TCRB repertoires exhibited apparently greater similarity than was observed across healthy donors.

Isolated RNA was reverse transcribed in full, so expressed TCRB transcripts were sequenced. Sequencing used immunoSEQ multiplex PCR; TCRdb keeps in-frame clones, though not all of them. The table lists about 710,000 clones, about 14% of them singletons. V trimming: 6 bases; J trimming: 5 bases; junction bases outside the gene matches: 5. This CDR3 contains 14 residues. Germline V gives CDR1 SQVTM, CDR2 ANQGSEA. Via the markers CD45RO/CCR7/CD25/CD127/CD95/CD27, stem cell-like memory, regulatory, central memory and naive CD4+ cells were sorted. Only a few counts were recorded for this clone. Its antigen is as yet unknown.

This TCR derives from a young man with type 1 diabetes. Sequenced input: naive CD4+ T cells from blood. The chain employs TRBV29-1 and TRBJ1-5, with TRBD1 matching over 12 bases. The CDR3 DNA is TGCAGCGTCCGGGACAGGGGGCCCCATCAGCCCCAGCATTTT. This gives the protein CSVRDRGPHQPQHF.